This T cell receptor (beta chain) was found in a study of human T cells and chemical hapten exposure. Stated time point: pre-sensitization, week 0. Treatment meaning: therapeutic diphenylcyclopropenone sensitization with weekly scalp DPC. Blood draws came before every patch-test application. Regarding this clonotype: The antigen remains unidentified. The junction differs from germline at one of its ends, possibly a read error.

The CDR3 is 15 residues long. The library put unique molecular identifiers onto individual cDNA molecules. Original methodology: Sample TCR counts, which ranged from about 20,000 to 690,600, had a median of around 96,000. From the RACE reads, TCRdb called clonotypes with MiXCR, one entry per CDR3 protein. The authors' filters were not applied to this entry. This table has under 400,000 distinct CDR3 sequences, 5.1% appearing once. General observations from the study: Expanded TCRs made up significantly more big CDR3 similarity clusters than controls did.

V usage is TRBV12-3 or TRBV12-4 and J usage is TRBJ2-3, with TRBD2 matching 11 bases. Material: whole blood, obtained in connection with sensitization to the hapten diphenylcyclopropenone (DPC). This TCR derives from a woman in her 50s with alopecia areata. Some clones in this sample may be carry-over from other donors' samples. DNA of the CDR3: TGTGCCAGCAGTTCAACTAGCGGGGGCACAGATAAGCAGTATTTT. This encodes CASSSTSGGTDKQYF.